This entry is about one TCR beta chain. Data came from immunoSEQ multiplex PCR; TCRdb stores just in-frame clones and leaves some out. Of 2 million to 3 million clones in the sample, 93% were seen once. Trimming removed 3 bases at V and 5 bases at J, with 12 bases between. The CDR3 runs 14 residues. Germline assignment: CDR1 SGHTS and CDR2 YDEGEE. These data come from a study of shared clonotypes between healthy human individuals. The clonotype originates from a man younger than 35 in good health. Some clones in this sample may be carry-over from other donors' samples. The chain has TRBV5-8 and TRBJ2-4; D is unclear. Sequenced material: naive CD4+ T cells from PBMCs. Subset described: CD45RA+ positively selected. CDR3 sequence (DNA): TGTGCCAGCAGCTCCGTCTTGGGCCAAAACATTCAGTACTTC. Residues: CASSSVLGQNIQYF.